This T cell receptor beta chain was observed in a study of STAT5B mutations in CD4+ large granular lymphocyte leukemia. The assay was immunoSEQ multiplex PCR, and TCRdb's table has in-frame clones only and misses some. In the table there are under 35,000 clones, more than 65% of which are singletons. V lost 4 bases and J lost 11; bases outside the gene matches: 14. CDR1 and CDR2 from the germline V gene are MNHEY and SMNVEV (reference sequence). This CDR3 is 15 amino acids long. This TCR derives from a human donor in good health. The J gene is TRBJ1-5, the V gene TRBV27; 7 bases fit TRBD1. The sample taken for sequencing was CD4+ T cells from blood buffy coats. CDR3 sequence: CASSSGQSYVRTQHF. In nucleotides, the CDR3 is TGTGCCAGCAGTTCGGGACAGTCTTACGTTCGGACCCAGCATTTT.